This T cell receptor beta chain appears in the sequencing data of a study of CXCR3-negative and CXCR3-positive naive CD8 T cells. The authors prepared UMI-labeled TRB cDNA libraries by 5' RACE. TCRdb re-called the 5' RACE reads and catalogs CDR3 proteins one per entry, DNA excluded. This repertoire includes tens of thousands of distinct CDR3 sequences. This receptor was obtained from a human donor in good health. Some clones in this sample may be carry-over from other donors' samples. Specimen: naive CXCR3- CD8+ T cells from blood. The subset was: CD45RO-CCR7+CD27+CD95- naive CD8+ T cells lacking CXCR3 (TNR3-).

The chain's CDR3 is CSAVGQSDSNTEAFF. The gene calls are TRBV29-1 and TRBJ1-1; TCRdb returns TRBD1, unconfirmable since there is no DNA. Germline CDR1 is SQVTM and CDR2 is ANQGSEA. The CDR3 has 15 amino acids.